This entry lists 19 T cell receptor beta chains sequenced from one sample in a study of CD8 T cells in ankylosing spondylitis. TCRdb re-called the 5' RACE reads with MiXCR, one entry per CDR3 protein. The repertoire holds hundreds of thousands of distinct CDR3 sequences, with around 9.2% as singletons. Material: blood, either unsorted or a sorted T cell fraction (not recorded which). These receptors all stem from a male donor with ankylosing spondylitis or in good health (not recorded which).

This clonotype was found many times. The CDR3 sequence: CASSFGGRAEAFF. The CDR3, as DNA: TGTGCCAGCAGTTTTGGAGGGCGGGCTGAAGCTTTCTTT. The chain has TRBV12-3 or TRBV12-4 and TRBJ1-1; no definite D call. V was clipped by 3 bases and J by 6 bases, with 11 bases between them. There are 13 residues in the CDR3.

This clonotype appeared many times. The J gene is TRBJ2-7, the V gene TRBV6-2 or TRBV6-3; TRBD1 aligns across 7 bases. Germline V gives CDR1 MNHEY, CDR2 SVGEGT. The CDR3 runs 14 residues. V gave up 5 bases and J gave up 4 bases; unmatched junction bases: 8. The chain's CDR3 is CASSKPGQIYEQYF. CDR3 DNA: TGTGCCAGCAGTAAACCGGGACAGATTTACGAGCAGTACTTC.

In this sample, this clonotype turned up many times. CDR3 sequence: CSARGWPRGNEQFF. CDR3 DNA sequence: TGCAGTGCTAGAGGATGGCCCCGCGGCAATGAGCAGTTCTTC. The rearrangement links TRBV20-1 to TRBJ2-1; no firm D call. The germline V and J ends were trimmed by 1 base and 6 bases, with 13 bases remaining between them. Germline assignment: CDR1 DFQATT and CDR2 SNEGSKA (reference sequence). The CDR3 runs 14 residues.

CDR3 in DNA: TGTGCCAGCAGCTTGGCGGGAGGGTTGTTAGTTGGCTACACCTTC. Translation gives CASSLAGGLLVGYTF. The gene calls are TRBV5-5 and TRBJ1-2, with D hard to call. Germline CDR1 reads SGHKS; CDR2 reads YYEKEE (reference sequence). The CDR3 covers 15 residues. Deletions cut 0 bases from V and 7 bases from J, with 16 bases between.

This clonotype has ten or more counts. The rearrangement joins TRBV30 to TRBJ2-7; a weak D match, TRBD2 (6 bases). CDR1 is GTSNPN and CDR2 is SVGIG in the germline V gene (reference sequence). The CDR3 spans 13 residues. Trimming removed 3 bases from V and 0 bases from J, with 9 bases in between. CDR3 nucleotide sequence: TGTGCCTGGAGGGAGGGAAGCTCCTACGAGCAGTACTTC. This gives the protein CAWREGSSYEQYF.

There are many counts of this clonotype. The V call is TRBV7-2, the J call TRBJ2-1; 7 bases map to TRBD1. The germline V gene encodes CDR1 SGHTA and CDR2 FQGNSA. Losses at the gene ends were 4 bases for V and 7 bases for J; bases not matched to a gene: 10. The CDR3 extends over 15 amino acids. The CDR3 region is CASSWRTGRPNEQFF. Written as DNA, the CDR3 is TGTGCCAGCAGCTGGAGGACAGGCCGCCCTAATGAGCAGTTCTTC.

The table lists this clonotype with many counts. V is TRBV10-3 and J is TRBJ1-2; perhaps TRBD1 as D (5 bases). V was clipped by 4 bases and J by 6 bases, with 9 bases between them. The CDR3 sequence is 12 residues long. Per the germline V gene, CDR1 is ENHRY and CDR2 is SYGVKD. The CDR3 sequence: CAISARVDGYTF. For the CDR3, the DNA is TGTGCCATCAGTGCCAGGGTGGATGGCTACACCTTC.

This clonotype was counted many times. The genes are TRBV28 and TRBJ1-2; 7 bases are a match to TRBD1. The length of the CDR3 is 14 residues. Trimming at V came to 7 bases and at J to 3 bases, leaving 8 bases not matched to a gene. Germline V lookup: CDR1 MDHEN, CDR2 SYDVKM. In DNA form, the CDR3 reads TGTGCCAGCATTACAGGGGCCAGGGACTATGGCTACACCTTC. This gives the protein CASITGARDYGYTF.

The sample holds a few counts of this clonotype. The CDR3 nucleotides are TGTGCCAGCTCACCGGGGGACCATCAGCCCCAGCATTTT. It specifies CASSPGDHQPQHF. The chain uses TRBV18 and TRBJ1-5, with D perhaps matching TRBD1 (5 bases). Per the germline V gene, CDR1 is KGHSH and CDR2 is LQKENI. The V end was cut by 3 bases, the J end by 5 bases, with 8 bases between. The CDR3 runs to 13 residues.

The chain is built from TRBV12-3 or TRBV12-4 and TRBJ1-6; a possible D gene is TRBD1 (5 bases). Deletions cut 5 bases from V and 2 bases from J, with 16 bases between. This CDR3 region has 17 residues. CDR3 amino acids: CASSRASRGTYNSPLHF. CDR3 DNA sequence: TGTGCCAGCAGTCGGGCCTCGCGGGGGACCTATAATTCACCCCTCCACTTT.

This clonotype occurred many times. The rearrangement uses TRBV10-3 and TRBJ2-1; 10 bases agree with TRBD2. From germline, CDR1 is ENHRY and CDR2 SYGVKD. CDR3 size: 19 residues. The ends lost 2 bases at V and 0 bases at J; junction bases unmatched: 10. The CDR3 region has the DNA TGTGCCATCAGTGAGCGGGGTCATAGCGGGGGGATCTCCTACAATGAGCAGTTCTTC. Translating gives CAISERGHSGGISYNEQFF.

In its sample, this clonotype was seen many times. The gene calls are TRBV10-3 and TRBJ1-3; perhaps TRBD1 as D (5 bases). The germline V gene encodes CDR1 ENHRY and CDR2 SYGVKD. Trimming left V 3 bases short and J 4 bases short, with 10 bases between. This CDR3 spans 14 amino acids. The CDR3 loop is CAISDSGGGNTIYF. The CDR3 nucleotides are TGTGCCATCAGTGATTCCGGGGGAGGAAACACCATATATTTT.

This clonotype was seen ten or more times. The CDR3 region is CASRADTGELFF. DNA for the CDR3: TGTGCCAGCAGGGCCGACACCGGGGAGCTGTTTTTT. This rearrangement joins TRBV7-9 to TRBJ2-2; D call uncertain. The V end lost 6 bases, the J end lost 3 bases, and 5 bases lay between the germline ends. Per the germline V gene, CDR1 is SEHNR and CDR2 is FQNEAQ (reference sequence). The CDR3 is 12 residues long. The full variable domain, its missing parts supplied by reference TRBV7-9 and TRBJ2-2, is DTGVSQNPRHKITKRGQNVTFRCDPISEHNRLYWYRQTLGQGPEFLTYFQNEAQLEKSRLLSDRFSAERPKGSFSTLEIQRTEQGDSAMYLCASRADTGELFFGEGSRLTVL.

This clonotype was counted at least ten times. The V call is TRBV29-1, the J call TRBJ2-7; 9 nucleotides align to TRBD1. Trimming took 0 bases from V and 4 from J; bases not matched to a gene: 7. CDR1 is SQVTM, CDR2 ANQGSEA, per germline. This CDR3 is 15 amino acids long. The CDR3 sequence is CSVEEGGQGVYEQYF. Written as DNA, the CDR3 is TGCAGCGTTGAAGAGGGGGGACAGGGCGTTTACGAGCAGTACTTC.

This clonotype was recorded at least ten times. This chain links TRBV20-1 with TRBJ1-6; TRBD1 aligns across 9 bases. CDR1 is DFQATT and CDR2 is SNEGSKA in the germline V gene (reference sequence). The V segment lost 2 bases and the J segment 9 bases; nucleotides outside the gene matches: 5. This CDR3 comprises 14 residues. CDR3 sequence (DNA): TGCAGTGCTAGATATGGACAGGGGTTTTCACCCCTCCACTTT. Its protein product is CSARYGQGFSPLHF.

This clonotype was detected ten times or more. The chain employs TRBV29-1 and TRBJ2-1; D possibly matches TRBD1 or TRBD2 (5 bases each). This CDR3 is built from 14 residues. Trimming removed 0 bases at V and 8 bases at J, with 14 bases between. Germline V gene sequence: CDR1 SQVTM, CDR2 ANQGSEA. The CDR3: CSVEDRGQGYEQFF. The DNA for the CDR3 is TGCAGCGTTGAAGATCGAGGGCAGGGCTATGAGCAGTTCTTC.

This clonotype occurred many times. V usage is TRBV12-3 or TRBV12-4 and J usage is TRBJ2-1; TRBD2 is a possible D gene (6 bases). Between the trimmed V and J ends, which lost 3 bases and 2 bases, there was a span of 11 bases. The CDR3 is 15 residues long. CDR3: CASSLAGLTYNEQFF. The CDR3, as DNA: TGTGCCAGCAGTTTGGCGGGACTCACCTACAATGAGCAGTTCTTC.

This clonotype was seen only a few times. The chain links TRBV10-3 to TRBJ2-2, with a tentative D call TRBD2 (6 bases). The CDR3 has 17 amino acids. Germline lookup yields CDR1 ENHRY and CDR2 SYGVKD. The ends were cut back, 0 bases at V and 0 bases at J, with 11 bases in the middle. This CDR3 is CAISESRGGTNTGELFF. CDR3 sequence (DNA): TGTGCCATCAGTGAGTCACGTGGCGGGACGAACACCGGGGAGCTGTTTTTT.

In DNA form, the CDR3 reads TGTGCCAGTAGTCTCGAAGGTACCGTTTTGTACAATGAGCAGTTCTTC. Translated: CASSLEGTVLYNEQFF. V gene TRBV19 combines with J gene TRBJ2-1; D is unresolved. The V end was cut by 5 bases, the J end by 4 bases, with 18 bases between. The CDR3 spans 16 residues. CDR1 is LNHDA, CDR2 SQIVND, per germline (reference sequence). The whole variable domain, remainder taken from reference TRBV19 and TRBJ2-1, is DGGITQSPKYLFRKEGQNVTLSCEQNLNHDAMYWYRQDPGQGLRLIYYSQIVNDFQKGDIAEGYSVSREKKESFPLTVTSAQKNPTAFYLCASSLEGTVLYNEQFFGPGTRLTVL.